This T cell receptor beta chain was sequenced for a study of CXCR3-negative and CXCR3-positive naive CD8 T cells. General study results and limits: Memory cells showed distinct TRBV-TRBJ patterns, while the two naive subsets matched.

Points on this clonotype: What it binds is unknown.

It was by 5' RACE with UMI labels that the TRB cDNA libraries were prepared. Using the 5' RACE reads, TCRdb records one entry per CDR3 protein without DNA. The sample has over 35,000 distinct CDR3 sequences. CDR3 size: 12 residues. CDR1 is SQVTM and CDR2 is ANQGSEA in the germline V gene. The receptor's source is a human donor in good health. Some clones in this sample may be carry-over from other donors' samples. The gene calls are TRBV29-1 and TRBJ2-7; without DNA, the TCRdb call of TRBD1 cannot be checked. The material sequenced was memory CD8+ T cells from blood. The CDR3 sequence: CSVVVQGYEQYF.